This T cell receptor beta chain was profiled in a study of blood T cell repertoires in COVID-19. Across the study: Acute and convalescent COVID-19 specimens originated in the United States, Italy and Spain.

This clone has just one count. Some clones are missing from TCRdb's copy, which holds only in-frame ones; the method was immunoSEQ multiplex PCR. The sample records some 370,000 clones, over 75% being singletons. Germline V gene data show CDR1 as SGHVS and CDR2 as FNYEAQ. This CDR3 has 17 amino acids. Trimming removed 0 bases at V and 8 bases at J, with 20 bases between. V gene TRBV7-6 combines with J gene TRBJ2-1, with D perhaps matching TRBD2 (6 bases). This TCR derives from a woman under 40 with COVID-19, enrolled during active disease. Sequenced: peripheral blood. The chain's CDR3 is CASSLAIPREAGYEQFF. The CDR3 DNA is TGTGCCAGCAGCTTAGCGATCCCTCGTGAGGCGGGATATGAGCAGTTCTTC.